The rows below give T cell receptor beta chains drawn from one sample of a study of cytomegalovirus exposure and HLA in healthy donors. TCRdb's copy holds only in-frame clones and misses some; the assay was immunoSEQ multiplex PCR. The top ten hold 0.65% to 0.85% of the sample, which has around 110,000 clones, 70% to 80% seen once. The sample consisted of PBMCs. The receptor source for this set is a boy aged 5-17 years in good health and CMV-seronegative. The CDR3 runs from the conserved cysteine through the conserved F or W. Each record gives: V gene, J gene, D gene, clone size, CDR3 protein, CDR3 DNA. The D gene is left open where the match is weak. Expanded clones are given a class, and other clones once, few, many or no size at all.

TRBV5-8	TRBJ1-5	TRBD1	few	CASSLDGQGSNQPQHF	TGTGCCAGCAGCCTCGACGGACAGGGAAGCAATCAGCCCCAGCATTTT
TRBV27	TRBJ2-7	-	-	CASSFPSSYEQYF	TGTGCCAGCAGTTTCCCGAGCTCCTACGAGCAGTACTTC
TRBV9	TRBJ2-1	-	-	CASSVAGDRKFF	TGTGCCAGCAGCGTAGCGGGGGACCGGAAGTTCTTC
TRBV19	TRBJ1-1	TRBD1	few	CASSLRDRNTEAFF	TGTGCCAGTAGTCTCCGGGACAGAAACACTGAAGCTTTCTTT
TRBV2	TRBJ2-7	TRBD2	-	CASSTTGTSGGEQYF	TGTGCCAGCAGTACGACCGGGACTAGCGGGGGGGAGCAGTACTTC
TRBV7-8	TRBJ2-7	TRBD1	-	CASSFQRDSNYEQYF	TGTGCCAGCAGCTTTCAGAGGGACAGCAACTACGAGCAGTACTTC
TRBV7-9	TRBJ1-4	-	few	CASSLGATLSEKLFF	TGTGCCAGCAGCTTAGGAGCAACCTTGAGTGAAAAACTGTTTTTT
TRBV4-3	TRBJ2-5	TRBD2	-	CASSHSGTSAVNQYF	TGCGCCAGCAGCCACAGCGGGACCAGCGCGGTAAACCAGTACTTC
TRBV28	TRBJ1-2	-	-	CASSFRAGWGYTF	TGTGCCAGCAGTTTCAGGGCAGGGTGGGGCTACACCTTC
TRBV18	TRBJ2-7	TRBD1	few	CASQGTGDSSEQYF	TGTGCCAGCCAAGGGACAGGGGACAGCAGCGAGCAGTACTTC
TRBV7-9	TRBJ2-3	TRBD1	few	CASSLGQGHTDTQYF	TGTGCCAGCAGCTTAGGACAGGGGCACACAGATACGCAGTATTTT
TRBV11-2	TRBJ2-6	-	-	CASSPSRGLSGANVLTF	TGTGCCAGCAGCCCGTCCCGCGGCCTCTCTGGGGCCAACGTCCTGACTTTC
TRBV6-5	TRBJ2-7	TRBD2	-	CASSPTSGSSYEQYF	TGTGCCAGCAGTCCGACTAGCGGGAGCTCCTACGAGCAGTACTTC
TRBV5-6	TRBJ2-7	-	-	CASTKPDRPTYEQYF	TGTGCCAGTACTAAACCTGACAGGCCGACCTACGAGCAGTACTTC
TRBV7-9	TRBJ2-7	-	-	CASMGQTYEQYF	TGTGCCAGTATGGGACAAACCTACGAGCAGTACTTC
TRBV7-2	TRBJ2-7	-	-	CASSLRSNYEQYF	TGTGCCAGCAGCCTTCGTAGTAACTACGAGCAGTACTTC
TRBV13	TRBJ1-5	TRBD1	-	CASSNTGTGEYQPQHF	TGTGCCAGCAGCAATACCGGGACAGGGGAATATCAGCCCCAGCATTTT
TRBV4-3	TRBJ1-6	-	-	CASSQERGGIRGSPLHF	TGCGCCAGCAGCCAAGAAAGGGGAGGAATAAGAGGTTCACCCCTCCACTTT
TRBV7-9	TRBJ2-7	-	-	CSSSLAQWEQYF	TGTTCCAGCAGCTTGGCCCAGTGGGAGCAGTACTTC
TRBV25-1	TRBJ1-2	-	once	CASSSIGTLNYGYTF	TGTGCCAGCAGTTCGATCGGGACACTCAACTATGGCTACACCTTC
TRBV28	TRBJ2-3	TRBD1	once	CASRSDRGSSTDTQYF	TGTGCCAGCAGGAGCGACAGGGGATCTAGCACAGATACGCAGTATTTT
TRBV6-5	TRBJ1-3	TRBD1	-	CASRGTVNSGNTIYF	TGTGCCAGCCGCGGGACAGTCAATTCTGGAAACACCATATATTTT
TRBV13	TRBJ2-7	TRBD1	few	CASSLTGGLSYEQYF	TGTGCCAGCAGCTTAACAGGGGGCTTGTCCTACGAGCAGTACTTC
TRBV7-2	TRBJ2-1	-	-	CASGHSSYNEQFF	TGTGCCAGCGGACATAGTTCCTACAATGAGCAGTTCTTC